These T cell receptor beta chains were read from a single sample in a study of blood T cells in healthy people across ages. TCRdb passed the 5' RACE reads through MiXCR, listing each CDR3 protein once. Of about 830,000 distinct CDR3 sequences in the sample, around two thirds were seen once. The specimen sequenced was blood. The receptors were gathered from a man younger than 40 in good health. CDR3s include the opening cysteine and the closing phenylalanine or tryptophan. Each record gives: V gene, clone size, D gene, J gene, CDR3 protein. A D gene is named only where the DNA matches it firmly. Size tells how often a clone was seen (once, few, many) or the class of an expanded clone, and some rows leave it out.

>TRBV27|NA|NA|TRBJ1-5
CASMKTASNQPQHF
>TRBV6-5|once|NA|TRBJ2-7
CASTRLGTYEQYF
>TRBV2|NA|TRBD2|TRBJ2-1
CASSRTRVGHNEQFF
>TRBV27|NA|NA|TRBJ1-2
CASSLSRGSASYGYTF
>TRBV20-1|few|NA|TRBJ2-4
CSARSGFGRAEEQYF
>TRBV7-2|NA|NA|TRBJ2-7
CASSLRTSSWDEQYF
>TRBV12-3/TRBV12-4|NA|TRBD2|TRBJ2-5
CASNSPGPLAEETQYF
>TRBV11-1|few|NA|TRBJ2-1
CASSLAATGLRNEQFF
>TRBV28|NA|TRBD1|NA
CASSLDRSHDDEQYF
>TRBV20-1|NA|NA|TRBJ2-7
CSATGTNPYEQYF
>TRBV7-2|NA|NA|TRBJ2-1
CASSPPLYNEQFF
>TRBV3-1|few|TRBD1|TRBJ1-4
CASRTGTGNEKLFF
>TRBV12-3/TRBV12-4|NA|NA|TRBJ1-5
CASNLGQPNQPQHF
>TRBV10-3|NA|NA|TRBJ2-6
CAISESRPAGANVLTF
>TRBV12-3/TRBV12-4|few|NA|TRBJ2-1
CASSPRGVAYNEQFF
>TRBV5-1|NA|TRBD2|TRBJ2-3
CASSFKRGAPTDTQYF
>TRBV10-3|many|NA|TRBJ2-7
CAINAQVSYEQYF
>TRBV21-1|NA|NA|TRBJ2-7
CASSNEVGEQYF